This T cell receptor beta chain emerged from a study of vaccination effects on CD4 cells after COVID-19. Peptide-pool stimulation followed by sequencing identified expanded antigen-specific CD4+ clonotypes in the ViraFEST assay. Isolation of CD4+ T cells took place after 10 days of culture. Nucleocapsid antibodies stayed negative before and after vaccination, showing no earlier SARS-CoV-2 infection. The CDR3 spans 15 residues. In germline, CDR1 is SGHAT, CDR2 FQNNGV. Trimming removed 3 bases at V and 3 bases at J, with 15 bases between. Comment on this clone: The target antigen is unknown.

Sequencing used immunoSEQ multiplex PCR; TCRdb keeps in-frame clones, though not all of them. The sample includes 25,000 to 30,000 clones, approximately 80% of them seen just once. The source material was CD4+ T cells from PBMCs cultured with HCoV-NL63 spike peptides, sampled before COVID-19 vaccination. V gene TRBV11-2 combines with J gene TRBJ2-7; the D is unclear. The TCR sequence derives from a human donor who received a COVID-19 vaccine. CDR3 sequence: CASSLFKGSIYEQYF. Here the CDR3 DNA reads TGTGCCAGCAGCTTGTTCAAGGGAAGTATCTACGAGCAGTACTTC.